The T cell receptor beta chain described here comes from a study of T cell changes during pregnancy in multiple sclerosis. Generated by immunoSEQ multiplex PCR, the TCRdb table keeps only in-frame clones and is missing some. The sample gives roughly 39,000 clones, 80% to 95% of which show up once; under 0.4% is in the top ten. The receptor comes from a female donor in good health, enrolled as a control in a pregnancy study. Here the sequenced sample was CD4+ T cells from peripheral blood mononuclear cells, taken after pregnancy.

The CDR3: CASSRHGLAGVGGIQYF. For the CDR3, the DNA is TGTGCCAGCAGCCGCCACGGACTAGCGGGAGTGGGAGGCATTCAGTACTTC. The gene calls are TRBV11-2 and TRBJ2-4, with 13 nucleotides matching TRBD2. This CDR3 is built from 17 residues. Germline V gene data show CDR1 as SGHAT and CDR2 as FQNNGV. After removal of 5 bases from V and 9 bases from J, the junction contained 13 bases not matched to a gene. The whole variable domain, remainder taken from reference TRBV11-2 and TRBJ2-4, is EAGVAQSPRYKIIEKRQSVAFWCNPISGHATLYWYQQILGQGPKLLIQFQNNGVVDDSQLPKDRFSAERLKGVDSTLKIQPAKLEDSAVYLCASSRHGLAGVGGIQYFGAGTRLSVL.